This TCR beta chain is drawn from a study of T cell repertoires in breast cancer. Whole-study context: The 20 to 25 tumors were mostly ER+/PR+. Samples averaged around 480,000 sequences and 9 to 10 reads per cell.

The expanded emulsion RT-PCR method captured paired alpha and beta chains from CD8+ T cells. CD8+ T cells were positively selected and incubated overnight in around 9.6 IU/mL IL-2. The table lists this clonotype with a count of one. Trimming took 5 bases from V and 2 from J, leaving 12 bases between them. The CDR3 totals 14 residues. Germline V gene data show CDR1 as SGDLS and CDR2 as YYNGEE. During the second nested PCR, blocking oligonucleotides suppressed genes that were not paired. Each emulsion RT-PCR master mix held about 4,500-270,000 T cells with C-region, Stepout and V-region primers. Each CDR3 protein gets one entry after TCRdb re-called the emulsion pairing reads with MiXCR. The table records about 40,000 distinct CDR3 sequences, 35% to 50% of them present only once.

This TCR came from a pool of human donors with breast cancer or a healthy control (not recorded which). Sequences were obtained from CD8+ T cells. The V and J genes are TRBV9 and TRBJ2-3; the D gene could be TRBD1 or TRBD2 (5 bases each). The CDR3 reads CASRVGTTTDTQYF. The DNA of the CDR3 is TGTGCCAGCAGGGTTGGGACGACCACAGATACGCAGTATTTT.